These 26 T cell receptor beta chains were sequenced from one sample in a study of blood T cell repertoires in COVID-19. TCRdb keeps only in-frame clones here, not all; method: immunoSEQ multiplex PCR. The repertoire includes around 270,000 clones, about 89% of them detected once, and 2% to 3% sits in the top ten. Sample: peripheral blood. The receptors were sampled from a woman aged 45-65 years with acute or convalescent COVID-19.

V gene TRBV18 combines with J gene TRBJ2-7; TRBD1 matches at 9 bases. The CDR3 is 15 amino acids. After removal of 8 bases from V and 1 base from J, the junction contained 9 bases not matched to a gene. CDR1 and CDR2 from the germline V gene are KGHSH and LQKENI. The CDR3 nucleotides read TGTGCCAGCACCGCCGGGACAGGGAAATCCTACGAGCAGTACTTC. Translation gives CASTAGTGKSYEQYF.

This chain joins TRBV11-2 and TRBJ2-7; 7 bases are a match to TRBD2. The junction had 3 bases not matched to a gene; V was cut back by 4 bases and J by 0 bases. The V gene's germline CDR1 is SGHAT and CDR2 FQNNGV. This CDR3 spans 14 amino acids. For the CDR3, the DNA is TGTGCCAGCAGCTCCACTAGCGCCTCCTACGAGCAGTACTTC. This gives the protein CASSSTSASYEQYF.

The CDR3 spells CASSPVRVSNQPQHF. The CDR3 DNA follows: TGTGCCAGCTCACCGGTGAGGGTGTCGAATCAGCCCCAGCATTTT. J is TRBJ1-5 and V is TRBV18; unclear D gene. Trimming took off 3 bases at V and 4 bases at J, with 13 bases between the two ends. Germline V gives CDR1 KGHSH, CDR2 LQKENI. The CDR3 length is 15 residues. The complete variable domain, with remaining parts taken from reference TRBV18 and TRBJ1-5, reads NAGVMQNPRHLVRRRGQEARLRCSPMKGHSHVYWYRQLPEEGLKFMVYLQKENIIDESGMPKERFSAEFPKEGPSILRIQQVVRGDSAAYFCASSPVRVSNQPQHFGDGTRLSIL.

J is TRBJ2-6 and V is TRBV4-3; 9 nucleotides line up with TRBD1. From germline, CDR1 is LGHNA and CDR2 YSLEER. The CDR3 is made up of 19 amino acids. V was clipped by 0 bases and J by 0 bases; unmatched bases: 6. For the CDR3, the DNA is TGCGCCAGCAGCCAAGAAGGACAGGGGCTAATCTCTGGGGCCAACGTCCTGACTTTC. Protein: CASSQEGQGLISGANVLTF.

The chain's CDR3 is CSTWTSVQSYNEQFF. In DNA form, the CDR3 reads TGCAGCACGTGGACTAGCGTTCAGTCCTACAATGAGCAGTTCTTC. The J gene is TRBJ2-1, the V gene TRBV29-1; 9 bases fit TRBD2. Germline CDR1 is SQVTM and CDR2 is ANQGSEA. V trimming: 8 bases; J trimming: 1 base; junction bases outside the gene matches: 9. The CDR3 is made up of 15 amino acids.

The chain couples TRBV5-1 to TRBJ1-2, with TRBD1 identical over 7 bases. Germline V gives CDR1 SGHRS, CDR2 YFSETQ. Unmatched junction bases numbered 20, after V lost 4 bases and J lost 5 bases. This CDR3 has 18 residues. In DNA form, the CDR3 reads TGCGCCAGCAGCGCAGAAACCGGGACAGCCGACGTTTTTTATGGCTACACCTTC. Translation gives CASSAETGTADVFYGYTF.

This clone was recorded once. The rearrangement links TRBV18 to TRBJ1-4, with TRBD1 matching over 7 bases. CDR3 length equals 15 residues. Germline V lookup: CDR1 KGHSH, CDR2 LQKENI. Trimming took 3 bases from V and 3 from J; bases not matched to a gene: 4. CDR3 residues: CASSPQQGSNEKLFF. Here the CDR3 DNA reads TGTGCCAGCTCACCTCAACAGGGGTCTAATGAAAAACTGTTTTTT.

The J gene is TRBJ2-1, the V gene TRBV19; D may be TRBD2 (5 bases). Germline CDR1 reads LNHDA; CDR2 reads SQIVND (reference sequence). This CDR3 is built from 15 residues. V shed 5 bases and J shed 2 bases, with 13 bases lying between them. CDR3 residues: CASSRAVGAYNEQFF. DNA for the CDR3: TGTGCCAGTAGTCGGGCGGTCGGGGCCTACAATGAGCAGTTCTTC.

The chain joins TRBV27 to TRBJ2-5; D is unclear. The CDR3 totals 13 residues. CDR1 is MNHEY, CDR2 SMNVEV, per germline (reference sequence). V was cut by 1 base and J by 5 bases, with 8 bases left in between. Here the CDR3 reads CASSLLRQETQYF. The DNA for the CDR3 is TGTGCCAGCAGTTTATTGAGGCAGGAGACCCAGTACTTC.

This chain uses TRBV6-5 with TRBJ2-7; TRBD2 aligns across 7 bases. Trimming at V came to 6 bases and at J to 2 bases, leaving 7 bases not matched to a gene. The germline CDR1 and CDR2 sequences are MNHEY and SVGAGI. The CDR3 spans 14 residues. CDR3 amino acids: CASRVTSRPYEQYF. In DNA, the CDR3 is TGTGCCAGCAGGGTGACTAGCAGACCCTACGAGCAGTACTTC.

The V gene is TRBV27, the J gene TRBJ1-1; 8 bases line up with TRBD1. Germline assignment: CDR1 MNHEY and CDR2 SMNVEV (reference sequence). V lost 4 bases to trimming and J lost 4 bases; unmatched junction nucleotides: 20. This CDR3 spans 19 amino acids. The CDR3 DNA reads as TGTGCCAGCAGTTCGAGACGACAGGGGTCCTGGGGTTTGGTCACTGAAGCTTTCTTT. It encodes CASSSRRQGSWGLVTEAFF.

The chain links TRBV5-4 to TRBJ2-3; D is ambiguous. Germline V gene sequence: CDR1 SGHNT, CDR2 YYREEE (reference sequence). Trimming removed 0 bases from V and 0 bases from J, with 11 bases in between. The CDR3 runs 16 residues. The CDR3 nucleotides are TGTGCCAGCAGCTTGGAGGCGGTAACTAGCACAGATACGCAGTATTTT. This codes for CASSLEAVTSTDTQYF. Full variable domain (outside the CDR3, taken from reference TRBV5-4 and TRBJ2-3): ETGVTQSPTHLIKTRGQQVTLRCSSQSGHNTVSWYQQALGQGPQFIFQYYREEENGRGNFPPRFSGLQFPNYSSELNVNALELDDSALYLCASSLEAVTSTDTQYFGPGTRLTVL.

The gene calls are TRBV18 and TRBJ2-4; TRBD2 agrees at 13 bases. From germline, CDR1 is KGHSH and CDR2 LQKENI. V was pared by 1 base and J by 2 bases, with 5 bases of the junction left unmatched. The length of the CDR3 is 18 residues. The CDR3 DNA reads TGTGCCAGCTCACCACGCACCGGGACTAGCGGGACCAAAAACATTCAGTACTTC. Residues: CASSPRTGTSGTKNIQYF.

V and J are TRBV2 and TRBJ2-2, with D possibly TRBD2 on 5 matching bases. CDR1 and CDR2 (germline): SNHLY, FYNNEI. The V end was cut by 1 base, the J end by 6 bases, with 15 bases between. The CDR3 contains 16 residues. The CDR3 loop is CASSEGVGGLSGELFF. The CDR3 coding sequence is TGTGCCAGCAGTGAAGGGGTGGGCGGGCTTTCCGGGGAGCTGTTTTTT.

This clone was counted between two and nine times. This chain uses TRBV7-9 with TRBJ2-4; D may be TRBD2 (5 bases). Germline lookup yields CDR1 SEHNR and CDR2 FQNEAQ (reference sequence). V gave up 1 base and J gave up 0 bases, with 10 bases separating them. The CDR3 has 16 residues. CDR3 sequence reads: CASSLGAGLAKNIQYF. CDR3 bases: TGTGCCAGCAGCTTAGGCGCAGGACTAGCCAAAAACATTCAGTACTTC.

The rearrangement uses TRBV6-2 or TRBV6-3 and TRBJ2-4, with 11 bases fitting TRBD1. V was pared by 5 bases and J by 1 base, with 4 bases of the junction left unmatched. Germline CDR1 reads MNHEY; CDR2 reads SVGEGT. The CDR3 spans 16 residues. For the CDR3, the DNA is TGTGCCAGCAGTCGGACAGGGGGCTATGCCAAAAACATTCAGTACTTC. Its translation is CASSRTGGYAKNIQYF.

V usage is TRBV9 and J usage is TRBJ2-5, with 12 positions matching TRBD2. Germline trimming cut 3 bases from V and 5 bases from J; bases unmatched to any gene: 8. CDR1 SGDLS and CDR2 YYNGEE come from the germline V gene. This CDR3 comprises 16 residues. The DNA for the CDR3 is TGTGCCAGCAGCGAGACTAGCGGGAGATCTGTGGAGACCCAGTACTTC. This gives the protein CASSETSGRSVETQYF.

In this sample, this clone turned up once. The rearrangement uses TRBV4-1 and TRBJ2-5, with D possibly TRBD1 on 6 matching bases. CDR1 and CDR2 (germline): MGHRA, YSYEKL. The CDR3 has 14 amino acids. The V gene lost 4 bases and the J gene lost 2 bases, with 11 bases spanning the gap. The CDR3 sequence: CASSPGQRQETQYF. CDR3 bases: TGCGCCAGCAGCCCTGGACAGCGGCAAGAGACCCAGTACTTC.

This chain connects TRBV27 to TRBJ1-2; 7 positions agree with TRBD1. The germline gives CDR1 MNHEY, CDR2 SMNVEV (reference sequence). Unmatched junction bases numbered 17, after V lost 5 bases and J lost 8 bases. The CDR3 covers 16 residues. This CDR3 is CASSRGAGRGRRGYTF. Written as DNA, the CDR3 is TGTGCCAGCAGTCGCGGGGCTGGCAGGGGGAGGAGGGGCTACACCTTC.

In the case of this clone: Other DNA variants within this sample encode the same CDR3. The chain is built from TRBV5-4 and TRBJ2-1, with 9 nucleotides matching TRBD2. The CDR3 is 15 amino acids. CDR1 is SGHNT and CDR2 is YYREEE in the germline V gene (reference sequence). After removal of 0 bases from V and 6 bases from J, the junction contained 4 bases not matched to a gene. CDR3 loop: CASSLGGLAGNEQFF. In DNA form, the CDR3 reads TGTGCCAGCAGCTTGGGGGGACTAGCCGGCAATGAGCAGTTCTTC.

The chain combines TRBV12-3 or TRBV12-4 with TRBJ1-2; D is uncertain. V was cut by 8 bases and J by 8 bases, with 12 bases left in between. The CDR3 is 11 amino acids. CDR3 in DNA: TGTGCCAGCGACGGGGATACCGGCTACACCTTC. This codes for CASDGDTGYTF.

CDR3 nucleotides: TGTGCCAGCAGTCGGACAGGGGGCTATGGCTACACCTTC. It codes for CASSRTGGYGYTF. The V call is TRBV6-5, the J call TRBJ1-2; TRBD1 aligns across 10 bases. The J segment lost 4 bases and the V segment lost 5 bases, leaving 1 base of the junction unmatched. The CDR3 is made up of 13 amino acids. From germline, CDR1 is MNHEY and CDR2 SVGAGI.

This chain connects TRBV28 to TRBJ2-7; TRBD1 is a possible D gene (6 bases). CDR1 MDHEN and CDR2 SYDVKM come from the germline V gene. The CDR3 sequence is 14 residues long. The germline V and J ends were trimmed by 7 bases and 2 bases, with 15 bases remaining between them. The CDR3 spells CASNIRGGTYEQYF. CDR3 sequence (DNA): TGTGCCAGCAACATCAGGGGCGGCACCTACGAGCAGTACTTC.

The CDR3 DNA is TGCGCCAGCAGGGACCCCTTCGGACTAGCGCGGTCCTACGAGCAGTACTTC. This translates into CASRDPFGLARSYEQYF. The chain recombines TRBV5-1 with TRBJ2-7; 9 bases line up with TRBD2. V lost 5 bases to trimming and J lost 1 base; unmatched junction nucleotides: 13. This CDR3 comprises 17 residues. Germline V gene lookup returns CDR1 SGHRS and CDR2 YFSETQ.

The CDR3 nucleotides are TGTGCCGCGGGGCCGGCAACTAATGAAAAACTGTTTTTT. It codes for CAAGPATNEKLFF. The chain uses TRBV25-1 and TRBJ1-4; tentatively, D is TRBD1 (5 bases). The germline gives CDR1 MGHDK, CDR2 SYGVNS. CDR3 size: 13 residues. V was cut by 11 bases and J by 0 bases, with 10 bases left in between.

The J gene is TRBJ1-1, the V gene TRBV30; maybe TRBD1 (6 bases). CDR1 GTSNPN and CDR2 SVGIG come from the germline V gene (reference sequence). Trimming shortened V by 5 bases and J by 3 bases, and 13 bases separated the two germline ends. CDR3 length: 13 residues. CDR3 amino acids: CAWSPDSYTEAFF. CDR3 nucleotides: TGTGCCTGGTCCCCGGACAGTTACACTGAAGCTTTCTTT.